The text below deals with one T cell receptor beta chain. The sample carries other DNA sequences with the same CDR3. The sample comes from a study of blood T cell repertoires in COVID-19. Study overall: Whether acute or convalescent, the COVID-19 samples came from the United States, Italy and Spain.

Per the original data handling: Estimates of nucleated cell counts were drawn from the amplification of reference gene primers. The repertoire was sequenced with immunoSEQ multiplex PCR; TCRdb's copy has only in-frame clones and lacks some. V, J and clone size are those of that table, while D and trimming were read from the DNA. The sample holds about 150,000 clones, around 84% seen once. Trimming pared 0 bases from V and 3 bases from J, leaving 6 bases between. Germline V CDR1 and CDR2: SGHRS, YFSETQ. The CDR3 consists of 13 residues. The V call is TRBV5-1, the J call TRBJ1-2; no clear D. Material for sequencing was peripheral blood. This TCR was sampled from a man aged 55 to 70 with active or convalescent COVID-19. The CDR3 protein is CASSLGGDYGYTF. CDR3 bases: TGCGCCAGCAGCTTGGGGGGAGACTATGGCTACACCTTC.